This T cell receptor beta chain was identified in a study of T cells in Graves' hyperthyroidism and ophthalmopathy. Amplified regions were TCR beta CDR3 sequences from RNA transcripts. HTBI primers drove first-round RT-PCR of the TCR CDR3. TCRdb called the multiplex PCR reads again in MiXCR, with one record for every CDR3 protein. The data hold fewer than 600,000 distinct CDR3 sequences, with 13% to 15% observed a single time. A few counts support this clonotype. The antigen remains unidentified. Whole-study findings and limits: Blood also carried most thyroid clonotypes expanded above 0.001.

This sample holds PBMCs from around 9.9 ml fresh peripheral blood. This CDR3 is built from 16 residues. Trimming removed 0 bases from V and 0 bases from J, with 10 bases in between. CDR1 SGHRS and CDR2 YFSETQ come from the germline V gene. The sequencing input was blood. This clonotype originated in a woman aged 40 to 50 with Graves' hyperthyroidism. The J gene is TRBJ1-5, the V gene TRBV5-1; a weak D match, TRBD1 (5 bases). The CDR3 sequence is CASSLGSGNSNQPQHF. Written as DNA, the CDR3 is TGCGCCAGCAGCTTGGGGTCAGGGAATAGCAATCAGCCCCAGCATTTT.